What follows describes a single TCR beta chain. Its antigen is not identified. These data are taken from a study of T cell clusters in autoimmune cytopenias. Regarding the study as a whole: TRB repertoire shifts in secondary cytopenia and chronic lymphocytic leukemia mostly reflected lymphoma, not autoimmunity.

Each sample's input was about 250 ng genomic DNA, 35,000 to 40,000 genome equivalents. The CDR3 spans 16 residues. CDR1 is LNHNV, CDR2 YYDKDF, per germline (reference sequence). Multiplex touch-down PCR amplified TRB using TRB-A and TRB-B pools in one tube. From the multiplex PCR reads, TCRdb lists one entry per CDR3 protein and no DNA. The record lists over 5,500 distinct CDR3 sequences, of which the ten most abundant hold around 4.8%. The data were also submitted as part of a second study, on T cell repertoires in aging, cancer and after chemotherapy. That source adds: Median generation probability rose over the chemotherapy interval in each cancer cohort, suggesting rebound thymic output.

The sample comprised peripheral blood. The source is a human donor in good health. The chain combines TRBV15 with TRBJ2-4; TCRdb gives TRBD2 as the D gene, but with no DNA this cannot be confirmed. The CDR3 spells CATRLALAENKNIQYF.